These T cell receptor beta chains were read from a single sample in a study of blood T cell repertoires in COVID-19. Using immunoSEQ multiplex PCR, the repertoire was profiled, and TCRdb retains in-frame clones only, with some absent. This sample carries over 300,000 clones, around 89% of them seen once, and the ten largest clones take roughly 6.8%. Sequenced sample: peripheral blood. Source of these receptors: a man aged 18-30 years with active or convalescent COVID-19. The CDR3 runs from the conserved cysteine through the conserved F or W. The D gene is left open where the match is weak. Size values are once, few and many counts, or a class for expanded clones, and some rows have none.

D gene | J gene | V gene | clone size | CDR3 protein | CDR3 DNA
- | TRBJ1-4 | TRBV19 | - | CASSLDQQVEKLFF | TGTGCCAGTAGCCTCGACCAACAGGTGGAAAAACTGTTTTTT
TRBD2 | TRBJ2-3 | TRBV4-3 | once | CASSQDLAGSTDTQYF | TGCGCCAGCAGCCAAGATCTAGCGGGGAGCACAGATACGCAGTATTTT
TRBD1 | TRBJ2-7 | TRBV9 | - | CASSPGQGLTYEQYF | TGTGCCAGCAGCCCAGGACAGGGGCTAACTTACGAGCAGTACTTC
- | TRBJ1-1 | TRBV15 | once | CATSRDGRSNTEAFF | TGTGCCACCAGCAGAGATGGGCGATCCAACACTGAAGCTTTCTTT
- | TRBJ1-2 | TRBV6-1 | - | CASSEWGHWAKGYTF | TGTGCCAGCAGTGAATGGGGACATTGGGCAAAGGGCTACACCTTC
TRBD1 | TRBJ1-4 | TRBV24-1 | - | CATSDPRTGRNEKLFF | TGTGCCACCAGTGATCCTCGGACAGGGCGTAATGAAAAACTGTTTTTT
- | TRBJ1-1 | TRBV7-9 | - | CASSLLRGLNTEAFF | TGTGCCAGCAGCTTACTCAGGGGCTTGAACACTGAAGCTTTCTTT
- | TRBJ1-1 | TRBV5-1 | - | CASSSGGLTEAFF | TGCGCCAGCAGCTCTGGTGGCCTGACTGAAGCTTTCTTT
- | TRBJ2-3 | TRBV15 | - | CATSREEVTDTQYF | TGTGCCACCAGCAGAGAGGAGGTAACAGATACGCAGTATTTT
- | TRBJ2-7 | TRBV28 | - | CASSLRYEQYF | TGTGCCAGCAGTTTGAGGTACGAGCAGTACTTC
- | TRBJ1-1 | TRBV6-2/TRBV6-3 | - | CASSWGVASAEAFF | TGTGCCAGCAGCTGGGGGGTTGCCTCTGCTGAAGCTTTCTTT
- | TRBJ1-3 | TRBV10-2 | - | CASSVQQGSSGNTIYF | TGCGCCAGCAGCGTTCAACAGGGCTCCTCTGGAAACACCATATATTTT
TRBD2 | TRBJ2-7 | TRBV19 | - | CASSTASGSLYEQYF | TGTGCCAGTAGTACCGCTAGCGGGAGTCTGTACGAGCAGTACTTC
TRBD1 | TRBJ1-5 | TRBV7-2 | - | CASETGVGQPQHF | TGTGCCAGTGAAACAGGGGTGGGGCAGCCCCAGCATTTT
TRBD2 | TRBJ2-7 | TRBV6-4 | - | CASRRAGTRKFYEQYF | TGTGCCAGCAGAAGAGCCGGGACTAGGAAATTCTACGAGCAGTACTTC
- | TRBJ1-4 | TRBV4-3 | - | CASSQGGDDNEKLFF | TGCGCCAGCAGCCAAGGGGGGGATGATAATGAAAAACTGTTTTTT
- | TRBJ2-2 | TRBV3-1/TRBV3-2 | - | CASRKGTDYTGELFF | TGTGCCAGCAGGAAAGGGACTGACTACACCGGGGAGCTGTTTTTT
- | TRBJ1-1 | TRBV6-5 | - | CATTRGDTEAFF | TGTGCCACCACTCGGGGGGACACTGAAGCTTTCTTT
TRBD2 | TRBJ2-7 | TRBV15 | - | CATSRGGTRAEQYF | TGTGCCACCAGCAGAGGAGGGACTAGGGCAGAGCAGTACTTC
TRBD1 | TRBJ1-1 | TRBV4-1 | - | CASSTRTGAMNTEAFF | TGCGCCAGCAGCACCCGGACAGGGGCCATGAACACTGAAGCTTTCTTT
TRBD1 | TRBJ1-5 | TRBV18 | - | CASSPPSGTDRNQPQHF | TGTGCCAGCTCACCACCATCCGGGACAGATCGCAATCAGCCCCAGCATTTT
- | TRBJ1-5 | TRBV6-5 | - | CASSSRRGSNQPQHF | TGTGCCAGCAGCTCAAGAAGGGGAAGCAATCAGCCCCAGCATTTT
- | TRBJ2-6 | TRBV28 | - | CASRTTSGANVLTF | TGTGCCAGCCGTACTACCTCTGGGGCCAACGTGCTGACTTTC
- | TRBJ2-5 | TRBV6-6 | - | CASRLGQGETQYF | TGTGCCAGCAGGTTAGGGCAGGGAGAGACCCAGTACTTC
- | TRBJ2-5 | TRBV11-2 | few | CASSLEQRQVRLGETQYF | TGTGCCAGCAGCTTGGAGCAGAGACAGGTCCGATTGGGAGAGACCCAGTACTTC
- | TRBJ2-7 | TRBV27 | - | CASERGREQYF | TGTGCCAGTGAGCGTGGGAGAGAGCAGTACTTC
- | TRBJ2-5 | TRBV28 | - | CASNAAGPEETQYF | TGTGCCAGCAATGCTGCCGGCCCGGAGGAGACCCAGTACTTC
- | TRBJ2-1 | TRBV15 | - | CATSRERELVNEQFF | TGTGCCACCAGCAGAGAGCGGGAACTCGTGAATGAGCAGTTCTTC
- | TRBJ2-3 | TRBV29-1 | once | CSVEGRESQGDTQYF | TGCAGCGTTGAAGGGCGGGAGAGTCAGGGGGATACGCAGTATTTT